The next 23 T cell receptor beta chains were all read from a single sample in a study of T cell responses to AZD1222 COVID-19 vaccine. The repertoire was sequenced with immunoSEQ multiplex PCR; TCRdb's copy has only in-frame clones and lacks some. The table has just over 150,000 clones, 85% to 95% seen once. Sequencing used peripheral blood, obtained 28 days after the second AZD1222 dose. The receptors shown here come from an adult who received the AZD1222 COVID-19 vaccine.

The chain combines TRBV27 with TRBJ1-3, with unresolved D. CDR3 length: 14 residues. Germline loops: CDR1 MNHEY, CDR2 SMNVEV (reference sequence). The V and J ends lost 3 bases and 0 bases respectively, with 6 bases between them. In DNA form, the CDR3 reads TGTGCCAGCAGTTTTTGGCCCTCTGGAAACACCATATATTTT. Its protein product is CASSFWPSGNTIYF.

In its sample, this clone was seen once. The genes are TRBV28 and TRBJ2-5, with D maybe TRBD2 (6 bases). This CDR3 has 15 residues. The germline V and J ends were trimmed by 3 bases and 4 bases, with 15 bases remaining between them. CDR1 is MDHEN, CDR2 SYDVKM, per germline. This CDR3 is CASSFAGGLGETQYF. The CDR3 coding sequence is TGTGCCAGCAGTTTTGCCGGAGGGCTGGGAGAGACCCAGTACTTC.

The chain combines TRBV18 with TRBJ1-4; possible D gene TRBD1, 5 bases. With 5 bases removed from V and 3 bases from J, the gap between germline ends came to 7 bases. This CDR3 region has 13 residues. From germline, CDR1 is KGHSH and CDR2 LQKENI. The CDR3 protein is CASSIQANEKLFF. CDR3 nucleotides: TGTGCCAGCTCAATACAGGCTAATGAAAAACTGTTTTTT. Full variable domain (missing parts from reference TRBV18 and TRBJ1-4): NAGVMQNPRHLVRRRGQEARLRCSPMKGHSHVYWYRQLPEEGLKFMVYLQKENIIDESGMPKERFSAEFPKEGPSILRIQQVVRGDSAAYFCASSIQANEKLFFGSGTQLSVL.

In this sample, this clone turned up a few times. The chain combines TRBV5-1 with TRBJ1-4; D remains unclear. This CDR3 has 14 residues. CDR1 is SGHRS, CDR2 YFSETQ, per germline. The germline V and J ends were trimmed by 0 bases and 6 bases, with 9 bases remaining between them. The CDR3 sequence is CASSLGREYEKLFF. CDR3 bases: TGCGCCAGCAGCTTGGGTAGGGAGTATGAAAAACTGTTTTTT.

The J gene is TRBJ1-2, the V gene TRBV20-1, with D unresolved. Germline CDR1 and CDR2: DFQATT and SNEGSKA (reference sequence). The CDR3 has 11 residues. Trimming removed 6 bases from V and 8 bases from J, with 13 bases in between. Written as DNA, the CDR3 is TGCAGTGCCCTCCCCGAGGTGGGCTACACCTTC. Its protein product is CSALPEVGYTF.

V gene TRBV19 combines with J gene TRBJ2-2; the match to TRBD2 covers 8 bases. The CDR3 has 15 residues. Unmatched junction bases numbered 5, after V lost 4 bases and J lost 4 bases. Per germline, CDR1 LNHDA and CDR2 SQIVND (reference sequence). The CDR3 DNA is TGTGCCAGTAGTAGACTAGCGACCCTCACCGGGGAGCTGTTTTTT. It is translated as CASSRLATLTGELFF.

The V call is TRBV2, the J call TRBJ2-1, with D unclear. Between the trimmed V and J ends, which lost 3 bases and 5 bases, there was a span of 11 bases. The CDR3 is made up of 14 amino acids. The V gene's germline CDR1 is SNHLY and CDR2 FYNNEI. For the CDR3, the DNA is TGTGCCAGCAGTGATAATTTGGGGAACAATGAGCAGTTCTTC. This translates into CASSDNLGNNEQFF.

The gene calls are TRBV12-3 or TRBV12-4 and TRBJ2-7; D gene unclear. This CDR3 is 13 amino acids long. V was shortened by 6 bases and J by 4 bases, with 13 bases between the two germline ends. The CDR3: CASRNSFGYEQYF. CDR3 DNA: TGTGCCAGCAGGAATAGCTTTGGGTACGAGCAGTACTTC.

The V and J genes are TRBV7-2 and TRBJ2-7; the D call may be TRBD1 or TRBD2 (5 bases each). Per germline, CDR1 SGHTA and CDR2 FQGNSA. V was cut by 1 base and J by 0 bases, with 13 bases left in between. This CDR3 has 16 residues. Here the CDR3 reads CASSLVGDGSSYEQYF. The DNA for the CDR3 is TGTGCCAGCAGCTTAGTAGGGGACGGCAGCTCCTACGAGCAGTACTTC.

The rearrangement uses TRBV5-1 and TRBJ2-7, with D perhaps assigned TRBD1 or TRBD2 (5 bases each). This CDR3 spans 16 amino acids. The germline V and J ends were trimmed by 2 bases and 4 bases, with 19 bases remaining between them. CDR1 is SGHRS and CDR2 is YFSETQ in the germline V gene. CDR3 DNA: TGCGCCAGCAGCTTTCGCCAGGGAACGGGCGGGTACGAGCAGTACTTC. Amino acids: CASSFRQGTGGYEQYF. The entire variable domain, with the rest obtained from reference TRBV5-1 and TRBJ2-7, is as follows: KAGVTQTPRYLIKTRGQQVTLSCSPISGHRSVSWYQQTPGQGLQFLFEYFSETQRNKGNFPGRFSGRQFSNSRSEMNVSTLELGDSALYLCASSFRQGTGGYEQYFGPGTRLTVT.

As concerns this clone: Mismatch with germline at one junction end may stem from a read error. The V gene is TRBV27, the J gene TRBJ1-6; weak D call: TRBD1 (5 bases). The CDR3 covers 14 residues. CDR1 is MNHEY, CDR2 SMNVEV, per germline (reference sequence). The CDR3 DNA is TGTGCCAGTAGTTTCACGGCGCTGGGGCCACCCCTCCACTTT. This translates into CASSFTALGPPLHF.

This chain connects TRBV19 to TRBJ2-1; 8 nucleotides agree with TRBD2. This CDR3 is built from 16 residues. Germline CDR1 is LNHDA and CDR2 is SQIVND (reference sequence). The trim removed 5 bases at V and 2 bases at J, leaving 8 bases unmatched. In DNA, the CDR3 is TGTGCCAGTAGTCTCACAGCGGGGGCCCCCTACAATGAGCAGTTCTTC. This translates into CASSLTAGAPYNEQFF. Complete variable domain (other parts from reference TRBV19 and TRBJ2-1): DGGITQSPKYLFRKEGQNVTLSCEQNLNHDAMYWYRQDPGQGLRLIYYSQIVNDFQKGDIAEGYSVSREKKESFPLTVTSAQKNPTAFYLCASSLTAGAPYNEQFFGPGTRLTVL.

The DNA of the CDR3 is TGTGCCAGCAGCCAGTCCAGGGGGGGCTCCTACAATGAGCAGTTCTTC. Encoded protein: CASSQSRGGSYNEQFF. The chain carries TRBV4-2 and TRBJ2-1, with D possibly called TRBD1 or TRBD2 (7 bases each). Per the germline V gene, CDR1 is LGHNA and CDR2 is YNFKEQ. The CDR3 contains 16 residues. V shed 3 bases and J shed 0 bases, with 12 bases lying between them.

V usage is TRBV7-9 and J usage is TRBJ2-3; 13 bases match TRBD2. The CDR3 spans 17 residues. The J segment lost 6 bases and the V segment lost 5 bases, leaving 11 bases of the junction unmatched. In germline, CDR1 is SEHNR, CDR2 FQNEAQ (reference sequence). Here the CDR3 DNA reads TGTGCCAGCAGCCTGGGGACTAGCGGGGAACCCGGTGATACGCAGTATTTT. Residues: CASSLGTSGEPGDTQYF.

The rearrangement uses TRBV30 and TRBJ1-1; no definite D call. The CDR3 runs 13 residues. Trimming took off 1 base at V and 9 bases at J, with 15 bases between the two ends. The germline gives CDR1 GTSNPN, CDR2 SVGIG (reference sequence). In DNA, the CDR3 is TGTGCCTGGAGTGCTAGTACCCTTTTTAAAGCTTTCTTT. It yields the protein CAWSASTLFKAFF.

The CDR3 nucleotides read TGCGCCAGCAGCCGTGGCCAAGAGACCCAGTACTTC. This sequence encodes CASSRGQETQYF. This sequence joins TRBV5-1 and TRBJ2-5, with D hard to call. V lost 4 bases to trimming and J lost 1 base, with 5 bases between them. The CDR3 extends over 12 amino acids. Germline V gene sequence: CDR1 SGHRS, CDR2 YFSETQ. The complete variable domain, with remaining parts taken from reference TRBV5-1 and TRBJ2-5, reads KAGVTQTPRYLIKTRGQQVTLSCSPISGHRSVSWYQQTPGQGLQFLFEYFSETQRNKGNFPGRFSGRQFSNSRSEMNVSTLELGDSALYLCASSRGQETQYFGPGTRLLVL.

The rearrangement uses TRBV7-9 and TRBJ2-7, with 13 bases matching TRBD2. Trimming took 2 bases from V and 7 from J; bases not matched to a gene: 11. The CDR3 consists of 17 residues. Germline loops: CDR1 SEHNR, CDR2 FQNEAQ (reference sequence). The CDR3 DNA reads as TGTGCCAGCAGCTTATACTTCGGACTAGCGGGAGTCCATGAGCAGTACTTC. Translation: CASSLYFGLAGVHEQYF.

The CDR3, as DNA: TGCGCCAGCAGCTTGGGGGGACAGGGTATCGATGGCTACACCTTC. Residues: CASSLGGQGIDGYTF. J is TRBJ1-2 and V is TRBV5-1; TRBD1 aligns across 9 bases. The CDR3 runs 15 residues. The V segment lost 0 bases and the J segment 6 bases; nucleotides outside the gene matches: 6. Germline CDR1 and CDR2: SGHRS and YFSETQ. The full variable domain, with the rest looked up from reference TRBV5-1 and TRBJ1-2, is KAGVTQTPRYLIKTRGQQVTLSCSPISGHRSVSWYQQTPGQGLQFLFEYFSETQRNKGNFPGRFSGRQFSNSRSEMNVSTLELGDSALYLCASSLGGQGIDGYTFGSGTRLTVV.

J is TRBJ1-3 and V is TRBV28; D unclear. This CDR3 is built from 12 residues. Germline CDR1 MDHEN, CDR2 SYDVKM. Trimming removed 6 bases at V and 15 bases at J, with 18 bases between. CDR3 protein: CASRDQSVREYF. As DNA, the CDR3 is TGTGCCAGCAGGGACCAATCGGTTCGAGAATATTTT.

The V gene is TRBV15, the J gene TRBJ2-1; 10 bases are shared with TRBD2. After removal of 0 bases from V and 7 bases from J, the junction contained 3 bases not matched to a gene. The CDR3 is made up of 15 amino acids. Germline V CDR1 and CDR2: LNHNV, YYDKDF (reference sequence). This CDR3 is CATSREGAGGNEQFF. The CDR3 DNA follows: TGTGCCACCAGCAGAGAGGGAGCGGGGGGGAATGAGCAGTTCTTC.

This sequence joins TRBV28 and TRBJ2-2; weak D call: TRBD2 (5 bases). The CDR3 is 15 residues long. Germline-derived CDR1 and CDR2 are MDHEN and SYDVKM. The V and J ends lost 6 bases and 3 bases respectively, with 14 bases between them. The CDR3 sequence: CASSQAAWDTGELFF. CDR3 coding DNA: TGTGCCAGCAGCCAAGCGGCCTGGGACACCGGGGAGCTGTTTTTT.

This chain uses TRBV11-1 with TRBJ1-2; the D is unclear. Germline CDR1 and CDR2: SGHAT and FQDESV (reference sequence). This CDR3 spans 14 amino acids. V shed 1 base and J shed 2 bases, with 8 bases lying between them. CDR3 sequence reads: CASSLGGGNYGYTF. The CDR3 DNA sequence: TGTGCCAGCAGCTTAGGAGGAGGGAACTATGGCTACACCTTC.

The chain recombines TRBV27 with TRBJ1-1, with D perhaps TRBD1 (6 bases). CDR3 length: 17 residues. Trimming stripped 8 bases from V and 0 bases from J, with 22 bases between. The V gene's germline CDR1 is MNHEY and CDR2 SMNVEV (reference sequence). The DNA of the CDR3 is TGTGCCAGCGGACGGGTACGTTTAGGACAGCTGAACACTGAAGCTTTCTTT. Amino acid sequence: CASGRVRLGQLNTEAFF.